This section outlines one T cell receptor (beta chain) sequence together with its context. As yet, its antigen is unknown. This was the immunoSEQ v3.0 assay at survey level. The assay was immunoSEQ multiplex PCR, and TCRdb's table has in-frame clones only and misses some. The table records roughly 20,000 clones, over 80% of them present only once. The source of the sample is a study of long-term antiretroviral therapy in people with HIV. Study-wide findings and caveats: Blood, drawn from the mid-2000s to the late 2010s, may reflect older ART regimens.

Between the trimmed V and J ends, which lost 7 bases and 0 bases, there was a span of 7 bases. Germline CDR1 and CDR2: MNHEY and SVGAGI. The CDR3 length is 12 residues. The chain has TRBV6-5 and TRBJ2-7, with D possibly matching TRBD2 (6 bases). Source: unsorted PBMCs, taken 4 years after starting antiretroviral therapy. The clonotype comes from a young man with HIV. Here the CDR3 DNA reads TGTGCCAGCACCGGGAGCTCCTACGAGCAGTACTTC. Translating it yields CASTGSSYEQYF.